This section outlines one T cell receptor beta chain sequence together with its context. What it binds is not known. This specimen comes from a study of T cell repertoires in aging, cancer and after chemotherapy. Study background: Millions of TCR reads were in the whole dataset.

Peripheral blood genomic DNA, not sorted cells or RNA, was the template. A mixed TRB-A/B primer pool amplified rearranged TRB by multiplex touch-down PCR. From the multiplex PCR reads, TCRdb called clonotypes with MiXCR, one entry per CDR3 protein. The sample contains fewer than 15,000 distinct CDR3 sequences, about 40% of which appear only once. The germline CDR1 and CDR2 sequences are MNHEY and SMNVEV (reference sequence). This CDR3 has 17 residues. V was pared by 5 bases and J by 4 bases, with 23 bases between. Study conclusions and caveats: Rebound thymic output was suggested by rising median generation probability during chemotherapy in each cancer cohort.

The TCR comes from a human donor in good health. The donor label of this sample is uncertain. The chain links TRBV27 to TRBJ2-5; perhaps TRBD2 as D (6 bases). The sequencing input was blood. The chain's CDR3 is CASSTPIHGSNRETQYF. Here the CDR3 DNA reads TGTGCCAGCAGTACCCCAATTCACGGGAGTAATAGAGAGACCCAGTACTTC.